This T cell receptor (beta chain) was recovered during a study of blood T cell repertoires in COVID-19. Methods used by the authors: Amplification with reference gene primers provided the estimates of nucleated cell counts. Sequencing was performed with immunoSEQ multiplex PCR; in TCRdb, only in-frame clones are kept and a portion is missing. V and J calls and clone size are those listed in that table; D and trimming were worked out from the DNA. Among around 270,000 clones, about 87% were seen once, and the ten largest hold roughly 4%. Trimming pared 0 bases from V and 10 bases from J, leaving 16 bases between. Germline CDR1 LGHDT, CDR2 YNNKEL (reference sequence). CDR3 length: 15 residues.

This chain connects TRBV3-1 (or the pseudogene TRBV3-2) to TRBJ2-1; TRBD2 might be the D (6 bases). This clonotype was obtained from a man in his sixties who had recovered from COVID-19. Sequencing input: peripheral blood. The chain's CDR3 is CASSQDPGRGREQFF. The DNA of the CDR3 is TGTGCCAGCAGCCAAGACCCCGGACGGGGGAGGGAGCAGTTCTTC.